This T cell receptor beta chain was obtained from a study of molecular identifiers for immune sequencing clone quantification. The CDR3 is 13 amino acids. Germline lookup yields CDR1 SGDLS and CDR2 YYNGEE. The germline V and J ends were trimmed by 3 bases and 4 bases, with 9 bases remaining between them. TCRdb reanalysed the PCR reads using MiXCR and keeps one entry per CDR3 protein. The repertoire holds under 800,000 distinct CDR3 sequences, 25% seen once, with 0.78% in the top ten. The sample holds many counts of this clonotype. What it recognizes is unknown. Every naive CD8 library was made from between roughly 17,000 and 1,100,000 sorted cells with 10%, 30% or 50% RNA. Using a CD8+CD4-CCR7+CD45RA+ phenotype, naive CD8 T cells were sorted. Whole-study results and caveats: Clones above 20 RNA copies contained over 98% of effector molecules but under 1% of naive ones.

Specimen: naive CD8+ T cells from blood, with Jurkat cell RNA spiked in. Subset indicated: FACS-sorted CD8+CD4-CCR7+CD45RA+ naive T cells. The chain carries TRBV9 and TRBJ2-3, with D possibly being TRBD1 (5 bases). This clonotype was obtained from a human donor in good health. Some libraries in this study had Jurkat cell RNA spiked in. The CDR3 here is CASSEGHPDTQYF. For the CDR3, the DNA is TGTGCCAGCAGCGAAGGACACCCAGATACGCAGTATTTT.